A selection of T cell receptor beta chains follows, all from one sample in a study of early T cells in non-severe SARS-CoV-2 infection. TCRdb analysed the 5' RACE reads with MiXCR anew, one entry per CDR3 protein. The sample shows tens of thousands of distinct CDR3 sequences, 4.5% to 7% of them seen only once. The sequencing input was whole blood. The receptor source for this set is an adult who was a healthcare worker with PCR-confirmed SARS-CoV-2 infection or an uninfected control (not recorded which). Each CDR3 is given with its conserved first and last residue. Fields, in order: clone size, V gene, D gene, J gene, CDR3 DNA, CDR3 protein. A D gene is named only where the DNA matches it firmly. Rows give clone size only sometimes, using once, few, many, or a class for an expanded clone.

>few|TRBV2|.|TRBJ2-2
TGTGCCAGCAGCGTGGGAGAGATTAGCACCGGGGAGCTGTTTTTT
CASSVGEISTGELFF
>.|TRBV6-4|.|TRBJ2-1
TGTGCCAGCAGCCGCGGGGGCCTCTCCTACAATGAGCAGTTCTTC
CASSRGGLSYNEQFF
>many|TRBV6-5|TRBD1|TRBJ2-3
TGTGCCAGCCGAGGGGGCCGCTGGAGTACAGATACGCAGTATTTT
CASRGGRWSTDTQYF
>few|TRBV4-3|.|TRBJ2-1
TGCGCCAGCAGCCAATTCACCTCATACAATGAGCAGTTCTTC
CASSQFTSYNEQFF
>many|TRBV11-2|.|TRBJ2-2
TGTGCCAGCAGCGAACTTAGATCCAGGGGCAGGGTCACCGGGGAGCTGTTTTTT
CASSELRSRGRVTGELFF
>.|TRBV7-3|.|TRBJ2-3
TGTGCCAGCAGCCTGGGATTCACAGATACGCAGTATTTT
CASSLGFTDTQYF
>.|TRBV5-5|.|TRBJ2-5
TGTGCCAGCAGCTTGCGGCCGGGCCAAGAGACCCAGTACTTC
CASSLRPGQETQYF
>many|TRBV10-3|.|TRBJ1-2
TGTGCCATCAGTGGACAGCCCCTTAACTATGGCTACACCTTC
CAISGQPLNYGYTF
>many|TRBV10-3|TRBD2|TRBJ2-1
TGTGCCATCAGTGTCGCAGCGGGGGGAAATGAGCAGTTCTTC
CAISVAAGGNEQFF
>.|TRBV4-3|.|TRBJ1-2
TGCGCCAGCAGCCTTTTCTCCCAGGCAGAGGGGTTCGCCTTC
CASSLFSQAEGFAF
>many|TRBV19|.|TRBJ2-7
TGTGCCAGTTCCTATCGGGCTAGCTTTGAGCAGTACTTC
CASSYRASFEQYF
>many|TRBV7-9|.|TRBJ1-5
TGTGCCAGCAGCTTAGATCGCCCGGCCAGCAATCAGCCCCAGCATTTT
CASSLDRPASNQPQHF
>many|TRBV3-1|.|TRBJ1-1
TGTGCCAGCAGCCAGGGGAACACTGAAGCTTTCTTT
CASSQGNTEAFF
>many|TRBV20-1|TRBD1|TRBJ1-2
TGCAGTGCTAGAGATTGGAGACAGGGAAATGACTATGGCTACACCTTC
CSARDWRQGNDYGYTF
>.|TRBV19|.|TRBJ2-3
TGTGCCAGTATGGGGGCTAGCGGTCCCACAGATACGCAGTATTTT
CASMGASGPTDTQYF
>many|TRBV2|TRBD2|TRBJ2-7
TGTGCCTCCAAGCGGGGGACGGCTGGGGAGCAGTACTTC
CASKRGTAGEQYF
>many|TRBV24-1|TRBD2|TRBJ2-1
TGTGCCGCCCAACAGGGAAGGGGACTAGCGTCCCACAATGAGCAGTTCTTC
CAAQQGRGLASHNEQFF
>many|TRBV18|.|TRBJ1-2
TGTGCCAGCTCACCACCGGGCAGGAGCTATGGCTACACCTTC
CASSPPGRSYGYTF
>.|TRBV5-5|.|TRBJ2-1
TGTGCCAGCAGCTTGGGACCGAGCTACAATGAGCAGTTCTTC
CASSLGPSYNEQFF
>many|TRBV3-1|.|TRBJ1-3
TGTGCCAGCAGCGACGAGGGGACTGGAAACACCATATATTTT
CASSDEGTGNTIYF
>.|TRBV7-9|TRBD2|TRBJ2-7
TGTGCCAGCAGCCCTAGCGGGATCGACACCGAGCAGTACTTC
CASSPSGIDTEQYF
>many|TRBV7-6|.|TRBJ2-7
TGTGCCAGCAGCTTAGGTCACCCATACGAGCAGTACTTC
CASSLGHPYEQYF
>.|TRBV7-2|.|TRBJ2-1
TGTGCCAGCAGCTTAGCGCGGCGCAATGAGCAGTTCTTC
CASSLARRNEQFF
>many|TRBV6-6|.|TRBJ2-7
TGTGCCAGCAGTGTGGGCAGGGGCGAGCAGTACTTC
CASSVGRGEQYF
>few|TRBV28|.|TRBJ2-5
TGTGCCAGCAGTAATTCCGGGACTAGGGGGCATGGGCGAGAGACCCAGTACTTC
CASSNSGTRGHGRETQYF
>few|TRBV20-1|TRBD2|TRBJ2-1
TGCAGTGCGAATAGCGGGGATCGTGTTGGGCAGTTCTTC
CSANSGDRVGQFF
>few|TRBV27|.|TRBJ2-3
TGTGCCAGCAGTTTATCAGAAAAGTCCCTAGATAGCACAGATACGCAGTATTTT
CASSLSEKSLDSTDTQYF
>many|TRBV7-8|.|TRBJ2-1
TGTGCCAGCAGCCCGACCATGAGGAGCTTGCAAAGCTCCTACAATGAGCAGTTCTTC
CASSPTMRSLQSSYNEQFF
>many|TRBV5-6|TRBD1|TRBJ2-1
TGTGCCAGCAGCTTGGGTCAGGGGGCCAATAATGAGCAGTTCTTC
CASSLGQGANNEQFF
>many|TRBV12-3/TRBV12-4|.|TRBJ2-1
TGTGCCAGCAGTCTCCGACGCGCCGGGACTGGCAATGAGCAGTTCTTC
CASSLRRAGTGNEQFF
>.|TRBV19|.|TRBJ1-5
TGTGCCACCCGGGACACATATAGCAATCAGCCCCAGCATTTT
CATRDTYSNQPQHF
>many|TRBV6-6|.|TRBJ2-2
TGTGCCAGCAGTTACGCCCTCCAGGGCGGCACCGGGGAGCTGTTTTTT
CASSYALQGGTGELFF
>many|TRBV6-6|TRBD2|TRBJ2-7
TGTGCCAGCAGTTACTCTAGCGGGGGGGCCGGGTCCTACGAGCAGTACTTC
CASSYSSGGAGSYEQYF
>many|TRBV11-3|.|TRBJ1-2
TGTGCCAGCAGCTCGACCAGACGAACGCTGTTCAGTATGGGCTATGGCTACACCTTC
CASSSTRRTLFSMGYGYTF
>.|TRBV27|.|TRBJ2-3
TGTGCCAGCAGTCAAGTTAAGGGGTACACAGATACGCAGTATTTT
CASSQVKGYTDTQYF
>many|TRBV28|TRBD1|TRBJ2-5
TGTGCCAGCAGTCCGGGACAGGGCAAAGAGACCCAGTACTTC
CASSPGQGKETQYF
>many|TRBV6-6|.|TRBJ2-7
TGTGCCAGCAGTCCTTCGGGACCTGTCGAGTACGAGCAGTACTTC
CASSPSGPVEYEQYF
>.|TRBV6-1|.|TRBJ2-2
TGTGCCAGCGGAAACACCGGGGAGCTGTTTTTT
CASGNTGELFF
>.|TRBV24-1|.|TRBJ1-1
TGTGCCACCAGGGGCAGGGCGAACACTGAAGCTTTCTTT
CATRGRANTEAFF
>.|TRBV10-3|.|TRBJ2-3
TGTGCCATCAGTGACCGGACTAGCACAGATACGCAGTATTTT
CAISDRTSTDTQYF
>many|TRBV29-1|.|TRBJ2-7
TGCAGCGTTGAAGATGGCAGGGGCCGTTCCTACGAGCAGTACTTC
CSVEDGRGRSYEQYF